The 29 T cell receptor beta chains reported below all come from one sample, sequenced in a study of T cell changes during pregnancy in multiple sclerosis. Profiled with immunoSEQ multiplex PCR; TCRdb holds only in-frame clones, not every one. The table includes roughly 38,000 clones, around nine tenths detected once. Material: CD4+ T cells from peripheral blood mononuclear cells, obtained in the second trimester of pregnancy. The receptors were sampled from a female donor in good health, enrolled as a control in a pregnancy study.

The chain has TRBV7-9 and TRBJ2-2; 9 bases align to TRBD1. J gave up 5 bases and V 9 bases, and 7 bases lay outside the gene matches. This CDR3 is built from 14 residues. Per the germline V gene, CDR1 is SEHNR and CDR2 is FQNEAQ (reference sequence). CDR3 residues: CARNRGPTTGELFF. Written as DNA, the CDR3 is TGTGCCAGAAACAGGGGGCCCACGACCGGGGAGCTGTTTTTT. Looking up the rest from reference TRBV7-9 and TRBJ2-2 gives the full variable domain: DTGVSQNPRHKITKRGQNVTFRCDPISEHNRLYWYRQTLGQGPEFLTYFQNEAQLEKSRLLSDRFSAERPKGSFSTLEIQRTEQGDSAMYLCARNRGPTTGELFFGEGSRLTVL.

The chain recombines TRBV7-8 with TRBJ2-3, with 7 bases aligning to TRBD1. The CDR3 consists of 16 residues. Trimming at V came to 5 bases and at J to 1 base, leaving 9 bases not matched to a gene. Looked up from germline, CDR1 is SGHVS and CDR2 is FQNEAQ. The DNA for the CDR3 is TGTGCCAGCAGCATCGACAGGGCTTGGGGCACAGATACGCAGTATTTT. This translates into CASSIDRAWGTDTQYF.

V and J are TRBV19 and TRBJ1-5; 7 nucleotides line up with TRBD1. Trimming at V came to 6 bases and at J to 5 bases, leaving 4 bases not matched to a gene. From germline, CDR1 is LNHDA and CDR2 SQIVND (reference sequence). The CDR3 extends over 13 amino acids. The CDR3 loop reads CASRTGYYQPQHF. DNA of the CDR3: TGTGCCAGTAGGACAGGGTACTATCAGCCCCAGCATTTT.

The chain recombines TRBV18 with TRBJ1-5; possibly TRBD1 for D (6 bases). The V and J ends lost 2 bases and 5 bases respectively, with 7 bases between them. The CDR3 length is 13 residues. CDR1 KGHSH and CDR2 LQKENI come from the germline V gene. CDR3 coding DNA: TGTGCCAGCTCACCAGGGGGCGATCAGCCCCAGCATTTT. Protein sequence: CASSPGGDQPQHF.

This clone appeared once. The V and J genes are TRBV18 and TRBJ2-7; TRBD1 matches 7 bases. The CDR3 length is 15 residues. With 0 bases clipped from V and 3 bases from J, the junction kept 5 bases outside the gene matches. In germline, CDR1 is KGHSH, CDR2 LQKENI. The CDR3 reads CASSPPWNRGYEQYF. DNA of the CDR3: TGTGCCAGCTCACCACCCTGGAACAGGGGCTACGAGCAGTACTTC.

This chain connects TRBV19 to TRBJ1-2, with TRBD1 matching 11 bases. The germline CDR1 and CDR2 sequences are LNHDA and SQIVND (reference sequence). CDR3 length: 15 amino acids. J gave up 8 bases and V 4 bases, and 9 bases lay outside the gene matches. CDR3 sequence reads: CASSRAGTGGIGYTF. CDR3 DNA sequence: TGTGCCAGTAGTAGGGCCGGGACAGGGGGTATCGGCTACACCTTC. Variable domain in full (rest from reference TRBV19 and TRBJ1-2): DGGITQSPKYLFRKEGQNVTLSCEQNLNHDAMYWYRQDPGQGLRLIYYSQIVNDFQKGDIAEGYSVSREKKESFPLTVTSAQKNPTAFYLCASSRAGTGGIGYTFGSGTRLTVV.

This chain connects TRBV7-3 to TRBJ2-2; 9 bases match TRBD1. The CDR3 runs to 16 residues. The germline V gene has CDR1 SGHTA and CDR2 FQGTGA. The junction had 5 bases not matched to a gene; V was cut back by 2 bases and J by 4 bases. CDR3 DNA: TGTGCCAGCAGCTTAGGACAGGGGATTTTCACCGGGGAGCTGTTTTTT. Encoded protein: CASSLGQGIFTGELFF.

This sequence joins TRBV5-6 and TRBJ2-1; D remains unclear. The ends were cut back, 2 bases at V and 4 bases at J, with 7 bases in the middle. Germline V gene data show CDR1 as SGHDT and CDR2 as YYEEEE. This CDR3 is built from 13 residues. CDR3 DNA: TGTGCCAGCAGCTTTTTCCTTTACAATGAGCAGTTCTTC. It encodes CASSFFLYNEQFF.

A remark on this clone: This CDR3 is also generated by other DNA sequences in the sample. V usage is TRBV19 and J usage is TRBJ1-2; perhaps TRBD1 as D (6 bases). Germline values: CDR1 LNHDA, CDR2 SQIVND (reference sequence). The CDR3 is 11 residues long. V lost 7 bases to trimming and J lost 8 bases, with 11 bases between them. This CDR3 is CASTGRGGYTF. As DNA, the CDR3 is TGTGCCAGTACAGGCAGGGGCGGCTACACCTTC.

In its sample, this clone was seen once. The chain employs TRBV9 and TRBJ2-1, with D possibly being TRBD2 (5 bases). V lost 4 bases to trimming and J lost 0 bases, with 8 bases between them. The CDR3 contains 14 residues. Germline-derived CDR1 and CDR2 are SGDLS and YYNGEE. CDR3 sequence (DNA): TGTGCCAGCAGCTCGGGGAGCTCCTACAATGAGCAGTTCTTC. This sequence encodes CASSSGSSYNEQFF.

The chain carries TRBV2 and TRBJ2-5; 10 bases map to TRBD1. Trimming at V came to 8 bases and at J to 5 bases, leaving 11 bases not matched to a gene. Germline lookup yields CDR1 SNHLY and CDR2 FYNNEI. The CDR3 contains 15 residues. The CDR3 coding sequence is TGTGCCAGCCGTTCCCGGGACAGGGGAAGGGAGACCCAGTACTTC. The encoded protein is CASRSRDRGRETQYF.

The chain employs TRBV5-4 and TRBJ2-1, with 7 bases lining up with TRBD2. The CDR3 covers 14 residues. Germline values: CDR1 SGHNT, CDR2 YYREEE (reference sequence). Germline trimming cut 0 bases from V and 10 bases from J; bases unmatched to any gene: 7. In DNA, the CDR3 is TGTGCCAGCAGCTTGGCGGGGACTACGGAGGAGCAGTTCTTC. This translates into CASSLAGTTEEQFF.

The chain employs TRBV4-3 and TRBJ2-5, with TRBD2 matching over 10 bases. The junction had 3 bases not matched to a gene; V was cut back by 0 bases and J by 5 bases. CDR3 size: 15 residues. In germline, CDR1 is LGHNA, CDR2 YSLEER. The CDR3 loop is CASSQDEAGGETQYF. As DNA, the CDR3 is TGCGCCAGCAGCCAAGATGAAGCGGGGGGGGAGACCCAGTACTTC.

The chain employs TRBV11-3 and TRBJ2-7, with 10 bases matching TRBD1. Germline V lookup: CDR1 SGHNT, CDR2 YENEEA. The CDR3 covers 15 residues. After removal of 1 base from V and 2 bases from J, the junction contained 2 bases not matched to a gene. The CDR3 loop reads CASSLGGQGPYEQYF. Written as DNA, the CDR3 is TGTGCCAGCAGCTTAGGGGGACAGGGGCCCTACGAGCAGTACTTC. Complete variable domain (other parts from reference TRBV11-3 and TRBJ2-7): EAGVVQSPRYKIIEKKQPVAFWCNPISGHNTLYWYLQNLGQGPELLIRYENEEAVDDSQLPKDRFSAERLKGVDSTLKIQPAELGDSAVYLCASSLGGQGPYEQYFGPGTRLTVT.

V usage is TRBV6-5 and J usage is TRBJ2-7; TRBD2 matches 8 bases. Germline V gene lookup returns CDR1 MNHEY and CDR2 SVGAGI. Trimming at V came to 5 bases and at J to 7 bases, leaving 10 bases not matched to a gene. This CDR3 comprises 14 residues. CDR3 amino acids: CASSPPGGAREQYF. CDR3 bases: TGTGCCAGCAGTCCCCCGGGGGGGGCAAGAGAGCAGTACTTC.

CDR3 in amino acids: CASSRDREGNTIYF. CDR3 nucleotide sequence: TGTGCCAGCAGCCGGGACAGGGAGGGAAACACCATATATTTT. V is TRBV4-2 and J is TRBJ1-3; TRBD1 matches at 9 bases. The CDR3 runs to 14 residues. The trim removed 4 bases at V and 4 bases at J, leaving 2 bases unmatched. Germline CDR1 and CDR2: LGHNA and YNFKEQ.

The gene calls are TRBV19 and TRBJ1-5; possible D gene TRBD1, 6 bases. The CDR3 runs 13 residues. Germline CDR1 is LNHDA and CDR2 is SQIVND (reference sequence). The V and J ends lost 0 bases and 11 bases respectively, with 11 bases between them. The CDR3 loop reads CASSIEGEGAQHF. For the CDR3, the DNA is TGTGCCAGTAGTATAGAGGGGGAGGGGGCCCAGCATTTT.

The V gene is TRBV27, the J gene TRBJ2-1, with TRBD2 matching over 10 bases. Germline V gene data show CDR1 as MNHEY and CDR2 as SMNVEV (reference sequence). V gave up 1 base and J gave up 5 bases; unmatched junction bases: 5. The CDR3 runs to 16 residues. CDR3 sequence: CASSLYSGGLNNEQFF. The CDR3 region has the DNA TGTGCCAGCAGTTTATATAGCGGGGGGCTAAACAATGAGCAGTTCTTC.

J is TRBJ2-5 and V is TRBV27, with 11 bases lining up with TRBD2. This CDR3 has 16 residues. Germline CDR1 is MNHEY and CDR2 is SMNVEV (reference sequence). Trimming at V came to 4 bases and at J to 9 bases, leaving 13 bases not matched to a gene. The DNA of the CDR3 is TGTGCCAGCAGTTCTCCTATAGCGGGAGGGGTCCGGGCCCAGTACTTC. The encoded protein is CASSSPIAGGVRAQYF.

This CDR3 reads CASSPRTSGGRNEQFF. The CDR3 nucleotides are TGTGCCAGCAGCCCCCGGACTAGCGGGGGGAGGAATGAGCAGTTCTTC. The chain is built from TRBV9 and TRBJ2-1, with 14 nucleotides matching TRBD2. Germline-derived CDR1 and CDR2 are SGDLS and YYNGEE. The CDR3 has 16 residues. The ends lost 4 bases at V and 7 bases at J; junction bases unmatched: 7.

The rearrangement uses TRBV14 and TRBJ1-2; TRBD1 is a possible D gene (6 bases). CDR1 and CDR2 from the germline V gene are SGHDN and FVKESK. This CDR3 is built from 17 residues. V shed 3 bases and J shed 7 bases, with 24 bases lying between them. CDR3 in amino acids: CASSQGHRLQGLGGYTF. The CDR3 DNA is TGTGCCAGCAGCCAGGGCCATCGTCTACAGGGATTAGGTGGCTACACCTTC.

This chain links TRBV18 with TRBJ2-3; tentative D call: TRBD1 (6 bases). Germline assignment: CDR1 KGHSH and CDR2 LQKENI. Trimming cost V 4 bases and J 5 bases, with 13 bases left between them. This CDR3 contains 14 residues. CDR3 region: CASSRNRGQDTQYF. For the CDR3, the DNA is TGTGCCAGCTCACGTAATAGGGGACAAGATACGCAGTATTTT.

The chain joins TRBV6-1 to TRBJ2-1, with D possibly being TRBD1 (6 bases). V gave up 8 bases and J gave up 3 bases, with 17 bases separating them. Germline V gene sequence: CDR1 MNHNS, CDR2 SASEGT. The CDR3 totals 15 residues. CDR3 coding DNA: TGTGCCAGCCCCTCCGGGACAAATAACTACAATGAGCAGTTCTTC. Protein: CASPSGTNNYNEQFF.

This clone was seen only once. The gene calls are TRBV12-2 and TRBJ1-2; TRBD1, the D gene given by the table, was not confirmed from the DNA. TRBV12-2 is marked as a pseudogene. CDR3 length: 15 residues. The CDR3 is CASLDRDGLSYGYTF. The CDR3 nucleotides read TGTGCAAGTTTGGACAGGGATGGGCTATCCTATGGCTACACCTTC.

The chain combines TRBV28 with TRBJ2-6, with 7 bases aligning to TRBD1. V shed 1 base, J shed 2 bases, and the junction held 8 bases outside the gene matches. The V gene's germline CDR1 is MDHEN and CDR2 SYDVKM. The CDR3 has 18 residues. The chain's CDR3 is CASSLLLLQGTGANVLTF. The CDR3 bases are TGTGCCAGCAGTTTATTGCTATTACAGGGGACTGGGGCCAACGTCCTGACTTTC.

The rearrangement joins TRBV5-3 to TRBJ1-6; 8 positions agree with TRBD1. TRBV5-3 belongs to the ORF category, with a function that is uncertain. Trimming took 3 bases from V and 9 from J; bases not matched to a gene: 5. This CDR3 region has 14 residues. CDR3 DNA: TGTGCCAGAAGCTGGACAGGGAAGATTTCACCCCTCCACTTT. It encodes CARSWTGKISPLHF.

A few counts support this clone. This chain connects TRBV27 to TRBJ2-7, with 8 bases that match TRBD1. Germline CDR1 reads MNHEY; CDR2 reads SMNVEV (reference sequence). V lost 4 bases to trimming and J lost 2 bases; unmatched junction nucleotides: 7. This CDR3 has 15 residues. This CDR3 reads CASSSPQGATYEQYF. CDR3 sequence (DNA): TGTGCCAGCAGTTCCCCCCAGGGGGCCACCTACGAGCAGTACTTC.

This chain links TRBV30 with TRBJ2-7, with TRBD2 as a possible D gene (7 bases). Deletions cut 5 bases from V and 3 bases from J, with 14 bases between. This CDR3 region has 13 residues. The germline CDR1 and CDR2 sequences are GTSNPN and SVGIG (reference sequence). CDR3 DNA: TGTGCCTGGGGGGGGGCGCGTCTCTACGAGCAGTACTTC. It specifies CAWGGARLYEQYF.

This chain uses TRBV9 with TRBJ2-3; 7 bases line up with TRBD2. Germline lookup yields CDR1 SGDLS and CDR2 YYNGEE. With V trimmed by 4 bases and J by 5 bases, 4 bases remained unmatched. This CDR3 spans 13 amino acids. The CDR3: CASSRWEGDTQYF. The CDR3 DNA follows: TGTGCCAGCAGCCGTTGGGAGGGAGATACGCAGTATTTT.